One T cell receptor beta chain is described in this entry. Its antigen is unknown. Base quality data are lacking; no much larger clone is found one base away. At one collaborating source in Seattle, patients were enrolled during active infection and were followed longitudinally through the course of disease. Each collaborating institution followed its own protocols to collect whole blood in K2EDTA tubes. Collaborator samples were shipped for TCRbeta analysis as frozen whole blood, isolated PBMCs, or DNA extracted from either sample type. Spanning cysteine to phenylalanine, the CDR3 consists of 15 amino acids. Of the read, only the CDR3 DNA is kept; its 45 bases are in frame from base 1. Cut back by 0 bases and 7 bases, the V and J ends lie 16 bases apart. The CDR1 and CDR2 encoded by the germline V gene (reference sequence) are GTSNPN and SVGIG. The record originates from a study of blood T cell repertoires in COVID-19 (dated by TCRdb to between 2020 and 2021). Regarding the complete study: Samples covering the acute and convalescent phases of COVID-19 were provided by collaborators in the United States, Italy and Spain. The material from the prospective study consisted of cDNA or gDNA derived from T cells, B-cell-depleted T cells, or PBMCs. Deeply sampled blood TCRbeta repertoires from subjects exposed to, actively infected with, or recovered from COVID-19 were included in the dataset. The repertoires were released in a freely available public database meant as a resource for research on the immune response to SARS-CoV-2. Samples came from the ongoing ImmuneRACE study (first 160 participants) plus 1,254 subjects from 6 global collaborators. A de-identified subject ID, COVID-19 status, age in years and sex were almost always included in the sample metadata. Where HLA class I and class II types were available, the types were taken from metadata supplied by the sample provider, not from assay-based typing. The investigation overall reported the following: The quantity of clinical and demographic metadata differed by source and by participant and was supplied without curation.

TCRbeta CDR3 regions were amplified from genomic DNA by means of the immunoSEQ Assay, a bias-controlled multiplex PCR. On the authors' methods: Within the assay, amplification of reference gene primers was used to estimate how many nucleated cells each sample contained. To quantify the absolute abundance of each unique TCRbeta CDR3 rearrangement, sequence reads were collapsed and filtered. Productive Simpson clonality was computed per sample as the square root of Simpson's diversity index over productive rearrangements. TCRdb's version of the immuneACCESS table is confined to in-frame rearrangements and falls short of the full clone set. An unresolved V gene accounts for under half of the shortfall where checked; the remainder is of unknown origin. The V and J calls and clone size were taken over from that table, and D and trimming were inferred from the DNA. This sample comprises about 30,000 clones, roughly 80% of them detected only once. The ten top clones hold about 3% of the sample.

The sequencing input was peripheral blood. The chain uses TRBV30 and TRBJ1-3; the D gene is perhaps TRBD1, from 5 matching bases. This clonotype was obtained from a man in his 70s with COVID-19, enrolled during active disease. The CDR3 reads CAWSVRRVDPNTIYF. The nucleotides read TGTGCCTGGAGTGTACGCAGGGTAGATCCGAACACCATATATTTT.